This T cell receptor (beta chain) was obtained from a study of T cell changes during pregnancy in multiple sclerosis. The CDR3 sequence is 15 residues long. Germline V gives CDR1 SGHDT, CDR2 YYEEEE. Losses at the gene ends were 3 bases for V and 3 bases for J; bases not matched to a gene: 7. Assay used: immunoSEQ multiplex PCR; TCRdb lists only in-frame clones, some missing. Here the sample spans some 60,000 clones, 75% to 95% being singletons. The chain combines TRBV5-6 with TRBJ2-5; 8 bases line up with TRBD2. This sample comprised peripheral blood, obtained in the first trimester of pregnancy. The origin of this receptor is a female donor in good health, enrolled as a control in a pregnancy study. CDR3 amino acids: CASSSTGGSEETQYF. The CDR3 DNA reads TGTGCCAGCAGCTCTACGGGGGGGTCGGAAGAGACCCAGTACTTC.